The 10 T cell receptor beta chains presented below share a single source sample, sequenced in a study of control samples from healthy donors and cancer patients. Only in-frame clones appear in the TCRdb table, and some are missing; sequencing was by immunoSEQ multiplex PCR. The sample contains 100,000 to 120,000 clones, about 80% of which appear only once. Sequenced material: blood. The receptors were gathered from a man aged 18 to 30 in good health.

The genes are TRBV2 and TRBJ2-5; no firm D call. V lost 7 bases and J lost 4, with 7 bases in between. Germline V gene sequence: CDR1 SNHLY, CDR2 FYNNEI. The CDR3 consists of 11 residues. CDR3 region: CASTFGETQYF. The CDR3 nucleotides are TGTGCCAGCACCTTCGGAGAGACCCAGTACTTC.

The rearrangement links TRBV6-5 to TRBJ1-2; D might be TRBD1 (6 bases). This CDR3 comprises 15 residues. Germline V gene sequence: CDR1 MNHEY, CDR2 SVGAGI. V lost 4 bases, J lost 0 bases, and 12 bases lay in between. The CDR3 DNA follows: TGTGCCAGCAGTTGGCAGGGGTCAGCTAACTATGGCTACACCTTC. It yields the protein CASSWQGSANYGYTF.

In this sample, this clone turned up once. The chain is built from TRBV19 and TRBJ2-1, with TRBD2 matching over 11 bases. Unmatched junction bases numbered 11, after V lost 6 bases and J lost 7 bases. Germline assignment: CDR1 LNHDA and CDR2 SQIVND (reference sequence). The CDR3 contains 16 residues. The DNA of the CDR3 is TGTGCCAGTAGGATTAGCGGGGGGGCCAGTGGGAATGAGCAGTTCTTC. It yields the protein CASRISGGASGNEQFF.

V usage is TRBV5-1 and J usage is TRBJ2-3; D is possibly TRBD1 (6 bases). Between the trimmed V and J ends, which lost 4 bases and 2 bases, there was a span of 14 bases. Germline lookup yields CDR1 SGHRS and CDR2 YFSETQ. This CDR3 spans 15 amino acids. The CDR3 nucleotides are TGCGCCAGCAGCCCGTGGCAGGGGATCACAGATACGCAGTATTTT. Translation: CASSPWQGITDTQYF. Supplemented by reference TRBV5-1 and TRBJ2-3, the full variable domain reads KAGVTQTPRYLIKTRGQQVTLSCSPISGHRSVSWYQQTPGQGLQFLFEYFSETQRNKGNFPGRFSGRQFSNSRSEMNVSTLELGDSALYLCASSPWQGITDTQYFGPGTRLTVL.

The chain uses TRBV21-1 and TRBJ1-1. TRBV21-1 is shown as a pseudogene. This CDR3 is built from 15 residues. CDR3: CASSKAGRLNTEAFF. In DNA, the CDR3 is TGTGCCAGCAGCAAAGCTGGCAGACTGAACACTGAAGCTTTCTTT.

This chain links TRBV7-9 with TRBJ1-2; D may be TRBD1 (5 bases). Germline-derived CDR1 and CDR2 are SEHNR and FQNEAQ (reference sequence). The CDR3 loop spans 14 amino acids. Trimming removed 1 base at V and 8 bases at J, with 14 bases between. CDR3 bases: TGTGCCAGCAGCTTAGAAGCCCGGGACGGAGGCTACACCTTC. Translating gives CASSLEARDGGYTF.

This clone was counted once. The chain employs TRBV9 and TRBJ1-2, with D maybe TRBD1 (6 bases). Germline CDR1 reads SGDLS; CDR2 reads YYNGEE. The CDR3 is 15 amino acids. V shed 3 bases and J shed 3 bases, with 15 bases lying between them. CDR3 in amino acids: CASSGSRQEDYGYTF. CDR3 nucleotides: TGTGCCAGCAGCGGGAGCAGACAGGAAGACTATGGCTACACCTTC. Looking up the rest from reference TRBV9 and TRBJ1-2 gives the full variable domain: DSGVTQTPKHLITATGQRVTLRCSPRSGDLSVYWYQQSLDQGLQFLIQYYNGEERAKGNILERFSAQQFPDLHSELNLSSLELGDSALYFCASSGSRQEDYGYTFGSGTRLTVV.

J is TRBJ2-7 and V is TRBV19; 11 positions match TRBD1. CDR1 LNHDA and CDR2 SQIVND come from the germline V gene (reference sequence). Trimming at V came to 3 bases and at J to 2 bases, leaving 3 bases not matched to a gene. This CDR3 has 15 amino acids. This CDR3 is CASSIGTGGTYEQYV. CDR3 DNA sequence: TGTGCCAGTAGTATCGGGACAGGGGGTACCTACGAGCAGTACGTC.

The chain is built from TRBV5-4 and TRBJ2-1; 13 bases are shared with TRBD2. With V trimmed by 4 bases and J by 5 bases, 3 bases remained unmatched. The CDR3 is made up of 15 amino acids. Germline CDR1 is SGHNT and CDR2 is YYREEE (reference sequence). CDR3 residues: CASSLGTSGNNEQFF. The CDR3 DNA sequence: TGTGCCAGCAGCCTAGGGACTAGCGGGAACAATGAGCAGTTCTTC.

This clone has just a few counts. The chain uses TRBV29-1 and TRBJ2-5; the match to TRBD1 covers 9 bases. The CDR3 loop spans 14 amino acids. V shed 7 bases, J shed 2 bases, and the junction held 8 bases outside the gene matches. Germline V gene lookup returns CDR1 SQVTM and CDR2 ANQGSEA. The CDR3 sequence is CSDFRDRGQETQYF. DNA of the CDR3: TGCAGCGATTTTCGTGACAGGGGGCAAGAGACCCAGTACTTC.